The subject of this entry is one TCR beta chain. This entry is derived from a study of T cell repertoires in ileal Crohn's disease. On the study more broadly: Less than 40% were active smokers at surgery; median disease duration was approximately 7.3 years.

Patients were adults with ileal or ileocolonic Crohn's disease needing resection. Assay: immunoSEQ multiplex PCR; the TCRdb copy retains only in-frame clones and omits some. Here the sample spans about 14,000 clones, roughly 80% being singletons. The TCR was taken from an adult with Crohn's disease. The specimen was ileal tissue.

The CDR3 spells CASSLFTGDTEAFF. The CDR3 DNA sequence: TGTGCCAGCAGTTTATTCACAGGGGACACTGAAGCTTTCTTT. The chain carries TRBV27 and TRBJ1-1; TRBD1 aligns across 7 bases. In germline, CDR1 is MNHEY, CDR2 SMNVEV (reference sequence). Trimming cost V 1 base and J 3 bases; bases outside gene matches: 2. The CDR3 runs 14 residues.